Here is one T cell receptor (beta chain) with its context. No antigen is known for it. This sample stems from a study of shared clonotypes between healthy human individuals. This was a deep-level run. Sequenced by immunoSEQ multiplex PCR; TCRdb stores in-frame clones only, minus some. The sample holds millions of clones; 95% are singletons and the top ten take 0.13%. Overall study results and limits: Genetic and exposure-history diversity was limited by the few donors. Clonotype sharing among donors was expected to depend on sequencing depth.

This CDR3 contains 14 residues. Germline CDR1 MNHEY, CDR2 SVGAGI. V dropped 6 bases and J dropped 3; count of bases not matched to a gene: 7. Donors were Caucasian adults residing in Nashville, Tennessee, USA. The sequencing sample was made of naive CD4+ T cells sorted from blood. Subset indicated: CD45RA+ positively selected. The rearrangement uses TRBV6-5 and TRBJ2-7; TRBD1 matches 8 bases. The TCR sequence derives from a man younger than 35 in good health. CDR3 DNA sequence: TGTGCCAGCAGACCCGCAGGGGGCCACTACGAGCAGTACTTC. It is translated as CASRPAGGHYEQYF.